These T cell receptor beta chains were read from a single sample in a study of T-cell memory formation after mild COVID-19. TCRdb analysed the 5' RACE reads with MiXCR anew, one entry per CDR3 protein. The repertoire consists of about 350,000 distinct CDR3 sequences, with around 13% occurring once and the leading ten covering approximately 22%. Sequences were obtained from PBMCs or a T cell subset sorted from them (not recorded which). The receptors shown here come from a man aged 18 to 30 who had mild COVID-19 (a few samples of this study predate the infection). Cell type and time point are not known. Both conserved end residues are part of each CDR3. Fields, in order: V gene, J gene, clone size, D gene, CDR3 protein, CDR3 DNA. A D gene is named only where the DNA matches it firmly. Not every row has a clone size; where given, it reads once, few, many or a size class.

>TRBV6-5|TRBJ2-3|-|-
CASQRADTQYF
TGTGCCAGCCAAAGGGCTGATACGCAGTATTTT
>TRBV5-6|TRBJ2-1|few|-
CASSLAEWTYNEQFF
TGTGCCAGCAGCTTGGCCGAGTGGACCTACAATGAGCAGTTCTTC
>TRBV3-1|TRBJ1-1|-|-
CASSSTGRNTEAFF
TGTGCCAGCAGCTCGACAGGACGGAACACTGAAGCTTTCTTT
>TRBV7-2|TRBJ2-4|few|-
CASTAGPGNIQYF
TGTGCCAGCACCGCGGGGCCTGGGAACATTCAGTACTTC
>TRBV24-1|TRBJ1-5|few|-
CATSGGIGQPQHF
TGTGCCACCAGTGGGGGGATCGGGCAGCCCCAGCATTTT
>TRBV7-2|TRBJ2-1|-|-
CASSPLAASYNEQFF
TGTGCCAGCAGCCCCCTGGCGGCCTCCTACAATGAGCAGTTCTTC
>TRBV5-1|TRBJ1-6|-|-
CASSSDSSNSPLHF
TGCGCCAGCAGCTCGGACAGTTCTAATTCACCCCTCCACTTT
>TRBV2|TRBJ2-3|few|-
CASSERATTTDTQYF
TGTGCCAGCAGTGAAAGGGCTACAACCACAGATACGCAGTATTTT
>TRBV7-7|TRBJ2-2|few|TRBD1
CASSLAGQGASGELFF
TGTGCCAGCAGCTTAGCGGGACAGGGTGCGAGCGGGGAGCTGTTTTTT
>TRBV5-1|TRBJ2-1|-|TRBD2
CASSLVRLAGGNEQFF
TGCGCCAGCAGCTTGGTAAGACTAGCGGGGGGGAATGAGCAGTTCTTC
>TRBV5-1|TRBJ2-3|many|TRBD2
CASSLAGGQSDTQYF
TGCGCCAGCAGCTTGGCGGGGGGGCAATCAGATACGCAGTATTTT
>TRBV3-1|TRBJ2-3|many|-
CASSQGRTDTQYF
TGTGCCAGCAGCCAAGGAAGGACCGATACGCAGTATTTT
>TRBV6-2/TRBV6-3|TRBJ2-1|-|TRBD2
CASRPLRVAGGISYNEQFF
TGTGCCAGCAGACCGCTAAGGGTCGCGGGGGGGATCTCCTACAATGAGCAGTTCTTC
>TRBV15|TRBJ1-1|-|-
CATSRVGVDREAFF
TGTGCCACCAGCAGAGTCGGGGTCGACAGAGAAGCTTTCTTT
>TRBV24-1|TRBJ2-3|many|TRBD2
CATSDRLAGGPADTQYF
TGTGCCACCAGTGATCGACTAGCGGGGGGGCCCGCAGATACGCAGTATTTT
>TRBV7-2|TRBJ1-1|-|-
CASSPPAGNTEAFF
TGTGCCAGCAGCCCGCCGGCGGGGAACACTGAAGCTTTCTTT
>TRBV2|TRBJ2-3|many|-
CASRPDSADTQYF
TGTGCCAGCAGGCCCGACTCAGCAGATACGCAGTATTTT
>TRBV28|TRBJ2-5|few|TRBD1
CASSILGQGGETQYF
TGTGCCAGCAGTATCCTAGGACAGGGTGGAGAGACCCAGTACTTC
>TRBV28|TRBJ2-3|-|TRBD1
CASSFTRGRIDTQYF
TGTGCCAGCAGTTTTACGAGGGGGCGTATAGATACGCAGTATTTT
>TRBV28|TRBJ2-2|-|-
CASSFPDIGGTGELFF
TGTGCCAGCAGTTTCCCTGACATCGGAGGGACCGGGGAGCTGTTTTTT
>TRBV5-1|TRBJ1-4|-|-
CASRTVWTQKTFDVYEKLFF
TGCGCCAGCAGGACCGTTTGGACCCAGAAGACTTTTGACGTTTATGAAAAACTGTTTTTT
>TRBV29-1|TRBJ1-1|-|-
CSVDVRNTEAFF
TGCAGCGTTGACGTGAGGAACACTGAAGCTTTCTTT